A single sample gave rise to the 32 T cell receptor beta chains below, sequenced in a study of control samples from healthy donors and cancer patients. The assay was immunoSEQ multiplex PCR, and TCRdb's table has in-frame clones only and misses some. Its clone listing holds fewer than 250,000 clones. Sequencing input: blood. All receptors derive from a woman aged 25-40 years in good health.

CDR3 sequence reads: CASSGRGEGYTF. CDR3 nucleotide sequence: TGTGCCAGCAGCGGTCGTGGGGAGGGCTACACCTTC. The genes are TRBV7-6 and TRBJ1-2; D not certain. V was clipped by 5 bases and J by 8 bases, with 12 bases between them. Germline V gene data show CDR1 as SGHVS and CDR2 as FNYEAQ. The CDR3 has 12 amino acids.

The V call is TRBV4-3, the J call TRBJ1-1, with 12 positions matching TRBD1. Germline V gives CDR1 LGHNA, CDR2 YSLEER. Unmatched junction bases numbered 17, after V lost 4 bases and J lost 5 bases. The CDR3 has 19 amino acids. The CDR3 sequence: CASSRDRTGTGGQVTEAFF. CDR3 nucleotide sequence: TGCGCCAGCAGCCGAGACAGGACCGGGACAGGGGGCCAGGTTACTGAAGCTTTCTTT.

Here the CDR3 DNA reads TGTGCCAGCAGCTTAGTTTCCGGCAACTACGAGCAGTACTTC. It translates to CASSLVSGNYEQYF. The chain has TRBV7-8 and TRBJ2-7; D is undetermined. The CDR3 contains 14 residues. V was cut by 1 base and J by 3 bases, with 10 bases left in between. Germline lookup yields CDR1 SGHVS and CDR2 FQNEAQ.

This rearrangement joins TRBV28 to TRBJ2-7; D is uncertain. The CDR3 runs to 13 residues. Trimming pared 10 bases from V and 5 bases from J, leaving 18 bases between. The germline gives CDR1 MDHEN, CDR2 SYDVKM. The CDR3 DNA follows: TGTGCCACCAACCCGGGCTCCTTGGACGAGCAGTACTTC. Translation gives CATNPGSLDEQYF.

The chain couples TRBV2 to TRBJ1-1; perhaps TRBD1 as D (5 bases). This CDR3 comprises 11 residues. Trimming removed 4 bases at V and 6 bases at J, with 6 bases between. The germline V gene has CDR1 SNHLY and CDR2 FYNNEI. In DNA, the CDR3 is TGTGCCAGCAGTGTGGGGGCTGAAGCTTTCTTT. Its translation: CASSVGAEAFF.

This rearrangement joins TRBV4-1 to TRBJ1-5; D remains ambiguous. V lost 0 bases and J lost 4, with 10 bases in between. Germline loops: CDR1 MGHRA, CDR2 YSYEKL. There are 15 residues in the CDR3. This CDR3 is CASSQDPTRNQPQHF. The CDR3 DNA follows: TGCGCCAGCAGCCAAGACCCGACACGAAATCAGCCCCAGCATTTT.

J is TRBJ2-1 and V is TRBV12-3 or TRBV12-4, with 10 bases matching TRBD2. The V gene end was trimmed by 6 bases and the J gene end by 6 bases; junction bases not matched to a gene: 2. The CDR3 has 13 amino acids. The CDR3 loop is CASRASGGNEQFF. As DNA, the CDR3 is TGTGCCAGCAGGGCTAGCGGGGGCAATGAGCAGTTCTTC.

This chain joins TRBV19 and TRBJ1-2; tentative D call: TRBD1 (6 bases). The germline V and J ends were trimmed by 7 bases and 3 bases, with 12 bases remaining between them. This CDR3 has 13 amino acids. Germline CDR1 LNHDA, CDR2 SQIVND (reference sequence). CDR3 in amino acids: CASTGGSYYGYTF. CDR3 DNA sequence: TGTGCCAGTACGGGGGGCTCCTACTATGGCTACACCTTC.

V usage is TRBV4-1 and J usage is TRBJ2-7; weak D call: TRBD1 (5 bases). The CDR3 covers 16 residues. In germline, CDR1 is MGHRA, CDR2 YSYEKL. V gave up 4 bases and J gave up 2 bases, with 18 bases separating them. CDR3 DNA: TGCGCCAGCAGCCCCGCGACCGGACACGACCCCTACGAGCAGTACTTC. Translated, it gives CASSPATGHDPYEQYF.

V is TRBV7-9 and J is TRBJ2-3; D is possibly TRBD1 or TRBD2 (5 bases each). V was clipped by 6 bases and J by 2 bases, with 15 bases between them. This CDR3 spans 15 amino acids. The germline V gene encodes CDR1 SEHNR and CDR2 FQNEAQ (reference sequence). The CDR3 spells CASRLGEGITDTQYF. Written as DNA, the CDR3 is TGTGCCAGCAGATTGGGAGAGGGGATCACAGATACGCAGTATTTT.

CDR3: CAISTGEKTQYF. CDR3 bases: TGTGCCATCAGTACGGGGGAAAAGACCCAGTACTTC. The genes are TRBV10-3 and TRBJ2-5; D is possibly TRBD2 (6 bases). V lost 5 bases, J lost 6 bases, and 10 bases lay in between. Germline CDR1 is ENHRY and CDR2 is SYGVKD. The CDR3 is made up of 12 amino acids.

The chain recombines TRBV2 with TRBJ1-1; D might be TRBD1 (5 bases). Germline V lookup: CDR1 SNHLY, CDR2 FYNNEI. The V gene lost 9 bases and the J gene lost 2 bases, with 16 bases spanning the gap. This CDR3 is built from 14 residues. CDR3 sequence (DNA): TGTGCCAGTGACGCCAGGGTAGTCAACACTGAAGCTTTCTTT. Protein sequence: CASDARVVNTEAFF.

The V call is TRBV30, the J call TRBJ1-5; 10 bases map to TRBD1. The germline V gene encodes CDR1 GTSNPN and CDR2 SVGIG (reference sequence). The CDR3 runs 14 residues. The V gene end was trimmed by 2 bases and the J gene end by 7 bases; junction bases not matched to a gene: 5. CDR3 in amino acids: CAWSPTGGRQPQHF. The DNA of the CDR3 is TGTGCCTGGAGTCCGACAGGGGGCCGGCAGCCCCAGCATTTT.

This chain uses TRBV6-5 with TRBJ2-7; D unclear. The CDR3 has 13 residues. V lost 5 bases, J lost 7 bases, and 15 bases lay in between. CDR1 and CDR2 (germline): MNHEY, SVGAGI. Here the CDR3 reads CASSQRNQVEQYF. CDR3 in DNA: TGTGCCAGCAGTCAGCGCAATCAGGTAGAGCAGTACTTC.

The chain has TRBV4-1 and TRBJ2-5, with D perhaps given as TRBD1 or TRBD2 (5 bases each). The CDR3 contains 16 residues. Germline V CDR1 and CDR2: MGHRA, YSYEKL. V was pared by 3 bases and J by 3 bases, with 17 bases between. CDR3 in amino acids: CASSQALTGREETQYF. The CDR3, as DNA: TGCGCCAGCAGCCAGGCTCTTACGGGGCGGGAAGAGACCCAGTACTTC.

The chain uses TRBV10-2 and TRBJ2-5; D may match TRBD1 or TRBD2 (6 bases each). This CDR3 is 14 amino acids long. The germline CDR1 and CDR2 sequences are WSHSY and SAAADI. V lost 7 bases to trimming and J lost 1 base, with 13 bases between them. CDR3: CASTTGGTQETQYF. The CDR3 DNA reads TGCGCCAGCACGACCGGGGGCACCCAAGAGACCCAGTACTTC.

The chain joins TRBV6-1 to TRBJ1-5, with D unclear. The length of the CDR3 is 13 residues. The germline CDR1 and CDR2 sequences are MNHNS and SASEGT. V was trimmed by 2 bases and J by 4 bases, leaving 6 bases between them. CDR3 nucleotide sequence: TGTGCCAGCAGTGAATTCCAGAATCAGCCCCAGCATTTT. Protein product: CASSEFQNQPQHF.

The V and J genes are TRBV29-1 and TRBJ2-3; TRBD2 is a possible D gene (6 bases). The CDR3 has 11 residues. Germline V gene sequence: CDR1 SQVTM, CDR2 ANQGSEA. V lost 4 bases and J 5 bases, leaving 7 bases between the germline ends. CDR3 loop: CSVAGGDTQYF. CDR3 coding DNA: TGCAGCGTTGCCGGGGGAGATACGCAGTATTTT.

The rearrangement joins TRBV28 to TRBJ2-7, with D perhaps matching TRBD1 or TRBD2 (5 bases each). This CDR3 is built from 12 residues. V was clipped by 6 bases and J by 3 bases, with 9 bases between them. The germline CDR1 and CDR2 sequences are MDHEN and SYDVKM. The CDR3 spells CASRSGHYEQYF. The DNA for the CDR3 is TGTGCCAGCAGGAGCGGACACTACGAGCAGTACTTC.

The rearrangement joins TRBV2 to TRBJ1-2; 8 positions match TRBD1. The CDR3 runs 15 residues. After removal of 6 bases from V and 1 base from J, the junction contained 7 bases not matched to a gene. CDR1 SNHLY and CDR2 FYNNEI come from the germline V gene. CDR3 coding DNA: TGTGCCAGCAGCGCCCGGGACAGGAGTAACTATGGCTACACCTTC. Amino acid sequence: CASSARDRSNYGYTF.

V is TRBV27 and J is TRBJ2-5; D remains ambiguous. V dropped 4 bases and J dropped 3 bases, with 18 bases sitting between them. The CDR3 is made up of 16 amino acids. Germline V gene lookup returns CDR1 MNHEY and CDR2 SMNVEV (reference sequence). CDR3 sequence: CASSSDISGVKETQYF. The CDR3 nucleotides read TGTGCCAGCAGTTCTGATATTAGTGGGGTAAAAGAGACCCAGTACTTC.

V is TRBV27 and J is TRBJ1-2; no clear D. Germline V gene lookup returns CDR1 MNHEY and CDR2 SMNVEV (reference sequence). This CDR3 contains 17 residues. V was cut by 5 bases and J by 5 bases, with 24 bases left in between. CDR3 sequence reads: CASSPTLGGFPLYGYTF. CDR3 nucleotides: TGTGCCAGCAGTCCCACGCTAGGAGGGTTCCCTCTATATGGCTACACCTTC.

CDR3 nucleotides: TGCGCCAGCAGTACCGCGGGGGGGGCCGTCCAAGAGACCCAGTACTTC. This encodes CASSTAGGAVQETQYF. V usage is TRBV5-1 and J usage is TRBJ2-5; TRBD2 aligns across 9 bases. Germline V CDR1 and CDR2: SGHRS, YFSETQ. This CDR3 comprises 16 residues. V was clipped by 5 bases and J by 1 base; unmatched bases: 9.

The chain uses TRBV24-1 and TRBJ1-2; D is ambiguous. This CDR3 region has 12 residues. V was clipped by 3 bases and J by 6 bases, with 7 bases between them. Germline CDR1 reads KGHDR; CDR2 reads SFDVKD. CDR3 amino acids: CATSDSWHGYTF. CDR3 bases: TGTGCCACCAGTGATAGCTGGCATGGCTACACCTTC.

The chain is built from TRBV27 and TRBJ2-3, with unresolved D. Trimming shortened V by 8 bases and J by 0 bases, and 9 bases separated the two germline ends. Germline loops: CDR1 MNHEY, CDR2 SMNVEV (reference sequence). The CDR3 length is 13 residues. CDR3 sequence (DNA): TGTGCCAGCGGATTGGGGAGCACAGATACGCAGTATTTT. Translated: CASGLGSTDTQYF.

The J gene is TRBJ1-2, the V gene TRBV27; 10 nucleotides match TRBD1. The CDR3 is 14 residues long. Germline CDR1 reads MNHEY; CDR2 reads SMNVEV (reference sequence). Germline trimming cut 6 bases from V and 8 bases from J; bases unmatched to any gene: 9. Written as DNA, the CDR3 is TGTGCCAGCAGGGGACAGGGGATTAGCGGGGGCTACACCTTC. It yields the protein CASRGQGISGGYTF.

V and J are TRBV7-2 and TRBJ2-5; 7 bases map to TRBD1. V lost 0 bases and J lost 5; bases outside the gene matches: 9. Germline values: CDR1 SGHTA, CDR2 FQGNSA. The CDR3 spans 16 residues. The CDR3 loop reads CASSLAGQLKWETQYF. In DNA, the CDR3 is TGTGCCAGCAGCTTAGCGGGACAGCTCAAGTGGGAGACCCAGTACTTC.

V gene TRBV18 combines with J gene TRBJ1-2; unclear D gene. V lost 2 bases to trimming and J lost 2 bases, with 12 bases between them. The germline V gene has CDR1 KGHSH and CDR2 LQKENI. CDR3 length: 15 residues. The CDR3 sequence: CASSPAPQGNYGYTF. In DNA, the CDR3 is TGTGCCAGCTCACCAGCTCCCCAAGGGAACTATGGCTACACCTTC.

The V and J genes are TRBV7-9 and TRBJ2-3, with D perhaps TRBD1 (5 bases). With 5 bases removed from V and 3 bases from J, the gap between germline ends came to 18 bases. Germline V gene data show CDR1 as SEHNR and CDR2 as FQNEAQ (reference sequence). The CDR3 has 16 residues. The CDR3 region is CASSPKARAQTDTQYF. The CDR3 region has the DNA TGTGCCAGCAGCCCGAAGGCCAGGGCCCAAACAGATACGCAGTATTTT.

V is TRBV28 and J is TRBJ1-2; TRBD1 matches 9 bases. V lost 3 bases, J lost 4 bases, and 6 bases stayed unmatched. Germline V lookup: CDR1 MDHEN, CDR2 SYDVKM. The CDR3 covers 15 residues. As DNA, the CDR3 is TGTGCCAGCAGTTTGCCCGGGACAGGGTTCTATGGCTACACCTTC. Encoded protein: CASSLPGTGFYGYTF.

In DNA, the CDR3 is TGTGCCAGCAGCCTTCAAACTAGTTCCCCGCGTTACAATGAGCAGTTCTTC. Translation: CASSLQTSSPRYNEQFF. The rearrangement joins TRBV7-8 to TRBJ2-1, with D possibly matching TRBD2 (5 bases). V lost 5 bases to trimming and J lost 4 bases, with 21 bases between them. Germline assignment: CDR1 SGHVS and CDR2 FQNEAQ. The CDR3 is 17 residues long.

The chain employs TRBV27 and TRBJ2-1; tentatively, D is TRBD1 (6 bases). The germline V gene has CDR1 MNHEY and CDR2 SMNVEV (reference sequence). Trimming pared 1 base from V and 5 bases from J, leaving 9 bases between. This CDR3 is 14 amino acids long. In DNA form, the CDR3 reads TGTGCCAGCAGTTTATTCACAGGGAACAATGAGCAGTTCTTC. The encoded protein is CASSLFTGNNEQFF.